The clone carrying this TCR beta chain was counted a few times. What it recognizes is unknown. The data are from a study of T-cell memory formation after mild COVID-19. TCRdb re-analysed the 5' RACE reads in MiXCR, keeping a single row per CDR3 protein. The sample lists 400,000 to 450,000 distinct CDR3 sequences; approximately 18% were seen once. Study conclusions and caveats: Some clones that responded were present in memory (sampled pre-infection), which suggests cross-reactive memory joined. For contracting clones, CD4+ ones sat mainly in CM and EM, CD8+ in EMRA. Clones shrinking from day 15 to 85 showed even CD4/CD8 mixes; later expanders tilted CD4+.

The CDR3 length is 14 residues. The V gene lost 6 bases and the J gene lost 0 bases, with 8 bases spanning the gap. The sequencing input was PBMCs or a T cell subset sorted from them (not recorded which). The rearrangement uses TRBV12-3 or TRBV12-4 and TRBJ2-2; perhaps TRBD1 as D (5 bases). The TCR originated in a man aged 18 to 35 who had mild COVID-19 (a few samples of this study predate the infection). Cell type and time point are not known. This chain's CDR3 is CASRDIANTGELFF. DNA for the CDR3: TGTGCCAGCAGGGACATTGCGAACACCGGGGAGCTGTTTTTT.